Sequencing of this T cell receptor beta chain was carried out in a study of OX40 agonist ivuxolimab in advanced cancers. Study summary: People in dose escalation had one of these cancers: hepatocellular carcinoma, melanoma, renal cell or head and neck cancer. Earlier treatment with anti-PD-1, anti-PD-L1 or anti-CTLA-4 was permitted, and less than 50% had received some.

Findings and caveats of the study: Some nonresponders also had low normalized T-cell clonal expansion.

Autoimmune disease history or systemic immunosuppression barred patients. V was shortened by 2 bases and J by 1 base, with 8 bases between the two germline ends. The CDR3 has 14 residues. Looked up from germline, CDR1 is SGHTA and CDR2 is FQGNSA. Clones were sequenced by immunoSEQ multiplex PCR, and TCRdb holds only the in-frame ones, with some missing. This table holds 65,000 to 85,000 clones, over 80% found once. In regard to this clone: Its matching antigen is unknown.

The input for sequencing was CD4+ or CD8+ T cells sorted from blood, taken in a trial of the OX40 agonist ivuxolimab. The receptor's source is an adult with an advanced solid tumor such as melanoma, head and neck, liver or kidney cancer. The chain joins TRBV7-2 to TRBJ1-1; D may be TRBD1 (6 bases). The DNA of the CDR3 is TGTGCCAGCAGCTTATCGACAGGGAACACTGAAGCTTTCTTT. Translating it yields CASSLSTGNTEAFF.